Sequencing of this T cell receptor beta chain was carried out in a study of T cell responses to AZD1222 COVID-19 vaccine. Some clones are missing from TCRdb's copy, which holds only in-frame ones; the method was immunoSEQ multiplex PCR. The sample has 150,000 to 200,000 clones, 70% to 90% seen once. The germline CDR1 and CDR2 sequences are MNHEY and SVGAGI. The CDR3 totals 15 residues. J lost 2 bases, V lost 6 bases, and 4 bases had no gene match. Comment on this clone: Other DNA sequences in the sample encode the same CDR3.

The input for sequencing was peripheral blood, taken on day 0 of AZD1222 vaccination. V usage is TRBV6-5 and J usage is TRBJ2-2, with 9 bases aligning to TRBD2. The TCR sequence derives from an adult in good health. The CDR3, as DNA: TGTGCCAGCAGACAGGGACTAGCCAACACCGGGGAGCTGTTTTTT. It yields the protein CASRQGLANTGELFF.